The rows below give T cell receptor beta chains drawn from one sample of a study of blood T cell repertoires in COVID-19. Clones were sequenced by immunoSEQ multiplex PCR, and TCRdb holds only the in-frame ones, with some missing. The sample contains 200,000 to 250,000 clones, under 90% of which appear only once. Sequenced input: peripheral blood. These receptors originate from an elderly man with acute or convalescent COVID-19. Each CDR3 is given without its conserved first and last residue.

V | CDR3
TRBV7-3 | ASRTAGTANTEAF
TRBV25-1 | ASSEGGSGRGETQY
TRBV6-2/TRBV6-3 | ASSYGAHRGGQPQH
TRBV6-1 | ASSEVAGTGYQPQH
TRBV27 | ASSLSAPTTSGPNYEQY
TRBV11-2 | ASSFGGMNTEAF
TRBV19 | ASSIVGQGANQPQH
TRBV11-2 | ASSLAGTSGGSSYEQY
TRBV6-5 | ASSHPGEGTQY
TRBV29-1 | SVETPRGENTEAF
TRBV10-3 | AIRELAGGYEQY
TRBV10-3 | AISESSGQARSEAF
TRBV2 | ASSGDRSYGELF
TRBV5-8 | ASSLAGGQGAYEQY
TRBV27 | ASSPRTVNYGYT
TRBV30 | AWSVSLDWSATNEKLF
TRBV10-2 | ASSLTGASTDTQY
TRBV11-3 | ASSLVEGAKNIQY
TRBV5-1 | ASSSGTSGNNEQF
TRBV27 | ASSDSGRATYNEQF
TRBV27 | ASSWDRGYGYT
TRBV19 | ASSKGTDLYEQY
TRBV7-3 | ASSLIASWEETQY
TRBV14 | ASSPSLAEETQY
TRBV2 | ASSDERSLREAF
TRBV5-1 | ASSPIVGANQPQH
TRBV28 | ASRLTGEKLF
TRBV23-1 | ASSQMGWGGNQPQH
TRBV6-5 | ASSYLRSGMSETQY
TRBV10-3 | ASGTSGIQPRPEQY
TRBV6-5 | ASRHEGAGNTEAF
TRBV7-9 | ASSTYTRGGEYEKLF
TRBV5-5 | ASSRTEVSEKLF
TRBV7-2 | ASSLVGGATDTQY
TRBV6-6 | ASSYSLGVDTGELF
TRBV19 | ASSTTGTSNTDTQY
TRBV12-3/TRBV12-4 | ASSADSETQY
TRBV4-3 | ASSQETQGVTEAF
TRBV3-1/TRBV3-2 | ASSQGNNVAEQF
TRBV27 | ASRLTRRSGDTQY
TRBV6-2/TRBV6-3 | ASSSEDRPLFVGYGYT